These 3 T cell receptor beta chains share one sample of origin, sequenced in a study of control samples from healthy donors and cancer patients. Libraries were prepared by immunoSEQ multiplex PCR; TCRdb keeps only in-frame clonotypes and omits some of them. The data show roughly 120,000 clones, under 95% seen once. Sequencing input: PBMCs. The origin of the receptors is a man aged 50 to 59 with head and neck cancer.

The V and J genes are TRBV6-2 or TRBV6-3 and TRBJ2-3; TRBD2 matches at 9 bases. The CDR3 is made up of 16 amino acids. With 2 bases clipped from V and 6 bases from J, the junction kept 9 bases outside the gene matches. Germline V CDR1 and CDR2: MNHEY, SVGEGT. The CDR3 spells CASSYPRGGATDTQYF. CDR3 bases: TGTGCCAGCAGTTACCCGCGGGGGGGGGCCACTGATACGCAGTATTTT.

This rearrangement joins TRBV7-2 to TRBJ1-1; D gene uncertain. Trimming left V 2 bases short and J 4 bases short, with 8 bases between. Per germline, CDR1 SGHTA and CDR2 FQGNSA. CDR3 length: 13 amino acids. The CDR3 protein is CASSLSLSTEAFF. The CDR3 region has the DNA TGTGCCAGCAGCTTATCTCTTAGCACTGAAGCTTTCTTT.

The chain recombines TRBV7-9 with TRBJ2-5; D may match TRBD1 or TRBD2 (5 bases each). V was clipped by 7 bases and J by 2 bases, with 20 bases between them. Germline loops: CDR1 SEHNR, CDR2 FQNEAQ (reference sequence). There are 16 residues in the CDR3. The CDR3 here is CASTLEGFGFQETQYF. Here the CDR3 DNA reads TGTGCCAGCACTCTTGAGGGGTTCGGATTTCAAGAGACCCAGTACTTC.